This T cell receptor beta chain was retrieved from a study of read filtering for tumor transcriptome and immune sequencing. Study-wide context: Among patients, some 17 were male and 14 female, aged roughly 45 to 80 (mean about 71). R-ISS stage counts were under ten for I, about 16 for II, about 7 for III.

Findings and limits, study-wide: Dropping single-read clonotypes raised IR-seq and RNA-seq shared-clonotype correlation.

This clonotype showed up many times. Its specificity is not known. At the time of active disease, bone marrow was collected from every patient. This library used around 400 ng RNA and molecular barcoded adaptors spanning alpha/delta and beta/gamma chains. TCRdb called the reads again in MiXCR, with one record for every CDR3 protein. The table has nearly 60,000 distinct CDR3 sequences, approximately 13% seen once. CDR1 SGHRS and CDR2 YFSETQ come from the germline V gene. The CDR3 consists of 15 residues. V was cut by 0 bases and J by 0 bases, with 9 bases left in between. Source material: a population of CD138-negative cells sorted from bone marrow. V and J are TRBV5-1 and TRBJ1-2; D is ambiguous. The TCR originated in a donor aged 40 or older with multiple myeloma. As DNA, the CDR3 is TGCGCCAGCAGCTTGGAAGGAGGTGCTAACTATGGCTACACCTTC. Its translation: CASSLEGGANYGYTF.